The next 20 T cell receptor beta chains were all read from a single sample in a study of OX40 agonist ivuxolimab in advanced cancers. Sequencing used immunoSEQ multiplex PCR; TCRdb keeps in-frame clones, though not all of them. Of around 63,000 clones detected, 86% appear once; the ten largest clones hold 1.2%. The sequencing used CD4+ or CD8+ T cells sorted from blood, collected in a trial of the OX40 agonist ivuxolimab. The receptors shown here come from an adult with an advanced solid tumor such as melanoma, head and neck, liver or kidney cancer.

V is TRBV6-5 and J is TRBJ2-5; D is perhaps TRBD2 (6 bases). The CDR3 is 15 amino acids. Trimming pared 5 bases from V and 0 bases from J, leaving 13 bases between. Looked up from germline, CDR1 is MNHEY and CDR2 is SVGAGI. The CDR3 sequence: CASSPLSGNQETQYF. DNA for the CDR3: TGTGCCAGCAGTCCCCTTAGCGGCAACCAAGAGACCCAGTACTTC.

V gene TRBV14 combines with J gene TRBJ2-1; 10 nucleotides line up with TRBD1. Losses at the gene ends were 2 bases for V and 7 bases for J; bases not matched to a gene: 5. The CDR3 contains 15 residues. Germline CDR1 is SGHDN and CDR2 is FVKESK. The CDR3 reads CASSQTRTGGNEQFF. CDR3 DNA sequence: TGTGCCAGCAGCCAAACCCGGACAGGGGGGAATGAGCAGTTCTTC.

This chain uses TRBV7-9 with TRBJ2-6; D is unclear. Germline V gene data show CDR1 as SEHNR and CDR2 as FQNEAQ (reference sequence). Between the trimmed V and J ends, which lost 8 bases and 2 bases, there was a span of 7 bases. The CDR3 has 13 residues. This CDR3 reads CASVITGANVLTF. For the CDR3, the DNA is TGTGCCAGCGTGATAACTGGGGCCAACGTCCTGACTTTC.

The J gene is TRBJ1-5, the V gene TRBV7-8; D may be TRBD1 (5 bases). Germline CDR1 is SGHVS and CDR2 is FQNEAQ. The CDR3 runs to 13 residues. Between the trimmed V and J ends, which lost 1 base and 5 bases, there was a span of 6 bases. The CDR3: CASSLGGDQPQHF. In DNA form, the CDR3 reads TGTGCCAGCAGCTTAGGGGGGGATCAGCCCCAGCATTTT.

The DNA for the CDR3 is TGTGCCAGCAGTTCAGCTAGCGGAACTAGCACAGATACGCAGTATTTT. Its protein is CASSSASGTSTDTQYF. The rearrangement uses TRBV28 and TRBJ2-3; 7 nucleotides match TRBD2. The trim removed 4 bases at V and 0 bases at J, leaving 7 bases unmatched. The CDR3 loop spans 16 amino acids. Germline CDR1 and CDR2: MDHEN and SYDVKM.

The chain employs TRBV20-1 and TRBJ2-1; no firm D call. This CDR3 contains 10 residues. Trimming stripped 8 bases from V and 6 bases from J, with 8 bases between. In germline, CDR1 is DFQATT, CDR2 SNEGSKA (reference sequence). The CDR3 region is CSPRSNEQFF. The DNA for the CDR3 is TGCAGTCCGAGGAGCAATGAGCAGTTCTTC.

To note about this clone: The junction shows a germline mismatch at one end, possibly a read error. The CDR3 protein is CASSEAVGCLF. The CDR3 DNA reads as TGTGCCAGCAGTGAAGCGGTCGGATGCCTGTTT. The V and J genes are TRBV2 and TRBJ1-3; D unclear. Per the germline V gene, CDR1 is SNHLY and CDR2 is FYNNEI. CDR3 length: 11 amino acids. Full variable domain (remainder filled in from reference TRBV2 and TRBJ1-3): EPEVTQTPSHQVTQMGQEVILRCVPISNHLYFYWYRQILGQKVEFLVSFYNNEISEKSEIFDDQFSVERPDGSNFTLKIRSTKLEDSAMYFCASSEAVGCLFGEGSWLTVV.

The chain joins TRBV7-9 to TRBJ2-3; D not resolved. Germline CDR1 is SEHNR and CDR2 is FQNEAQ (reference sequence). The CDR3 loop spans 12 amino acids. V was clipped by 2 bases and J by 2 bases, with 2 bases between them. CDR3 region: CASSLYTDTQYF. Written as DNA, the CDR3 is TGTGCCAGCAGCTTATACACAGATACGCAGTATTTT.

This clone was detected once. The CDR3, as DNA: TGTGCCAGCAGCCCAATCACAGATACGCAGTATTTT. Its translation is CASSPITDTQYF. V is TRBV9 and J is TRBJ2-3; D not resolved. CDR1 is SGDLS and CDR2 is YYNGEE in the germline V gene. CDR3 length: 12 residues. V shed 4 bases and J shed 2 bases, with 5 bases lying between them.

The chain recombines TRBV5-1 with TRBJ2-3; D unresolved. The germline CDR1 and CDR2 sequences are SGHRS and YFSETQ. V was clipped by 0 bases and J by 2 bases, with 7 bases between them. The CDR3 is 14 amino acids. CDR3 residues: CASSLGMATDTQYF. The CDR3 DNA follows: TGCGCCAGCAGCTTGGGGATGGCCACAGATACGCAGTATTTT.

CDR3 protein: CASSASAGPDTQYF. The CDR3 DNA reads as TGCGCCAGCAGCGCTAGCGCGGGGCCAGATACGCAGTATTTT. The chain uses TRBV5-1 and TRBJ2-3, with D possibly TRBD2 on 6 matching bases. The germline V gene encodes CDR1 SGHRS and CDR2 YFSETQ. The CDR3 has 14 residues. Trimming removed 4 bases at V and 4 bases at J, with 13 bases between.

This chain connects TRBV10-3 to TRBJ2-7; 12 nucleotides line up with TRBD2. Trimming removed 3 bases from V and 6 bases from J; junction bases left unmatched: 6. This CDR3 spans 15 amino acids. Germline V gene sequence: CDR1 ENHRY, CDR2 SYGVKD. This chain's CDR3 is CAISEGLAGSSEQYF. CDR3 sequence (DNA): TGTGCCATCAGTGAAGGACTAGCGGGATCTAGCGAGCAGTACTTC.

The genes are TRBV7-3 and TRBJ2-1; no firm D call. The germline CDR1 and CDR2 sequences are SGHTA and FQGTGA. The CDR3 is 13 amino acids. The ends were cut back, 1 base at V and 4 bases at J, with 5 bases in the middle. This CDR3 reads CASSLNSYNEQFF. CDR3 nucleotide sequence: TGTGCCAGCAGCTTAAACAGTTACAATGAGCAGTTCTTC.

V usage is TRBV27 and J usage is TRBJ2-1, with 14 positions matching TRBD2. CDR3 length: 16 amino acids. Trimming at V came to 7 bases and at J to 7 bases, leaving 9 bases not matched to a gene. Germline V lookup: CDR1 MNHEY, CDR2 SMNVEV (reference sequence). The DNA for the CDR3 is TGTGCCAGCACCTTATCCGGGACTAGCGGGGGAAATGAGCAGTTCTTC. Translated: CASTLSGTSGGNEQFF.

The chain combines TRBV19 with TRBJ2-1; 9 positions agree with TRBD2. Germline V lookup: CDR1 LNHDA, CDR2 SQIVND (reference sequence). Losses at the gene ends were 4 bases for V and 8 bases for J; bases not matched to a gene: 9. CDR3 length: 15 amino acids. In DNA, the CDR3 is TGTGCCAGTAGTAGCGGGAGGGCCGGGGTGGATGAGCAGTTCTTC. Protein: CASSSGRAGVDEQFF.

The gene calls are TRBV11-1 and TRBJ2-7; TRBD1 matches at 8 bases. V shed 5 bases and J 2 bases; nucleotides not matched to a gene: 5. The CDR3 spans 14 residues. CDR1 and CDR2 from the germline V gene are SGHAT and FQDESV (reference sequence). The CDR3 DNA reads as TGTGCCAGCAGCCAAGGGACAGGAGCCTACGAGCAGTACTTC. Its translation is CASSQGTGAYEQYF.

The chain links TRBV27 to TRBJ1-5; TRBD1 is a possible D gene (5 bases). Germline V gives CDR1 MNHEY, CDR2 SMNVEV (reference sequence). V was cut by 5 bases and J by 4 bases, with 15 bases left in between. This CDR3 is built from 15 residues. The chain's CDR3 is CASSPLGPTNQPQHF. CDR3 DNA sequence: TGTGCCAGCAGTCCACTGGGGCCGACTAATCAGCCCCAGCATTTT.

V and J are TRBV5-1 and TRBJ2-7, with TRBD2 matching over 10 bases. Germline V gene lookup returns CDR1 SGHRS and CDR2 YFSETQ. This CDR3 is 15 amino acids long. Losses at the gene ends were 2 bases for V and 2 bases for J; bases not matched to a gene: 4. This CDR3 reads CASSFLAGVTYEQYF. CDR3 nucleotides: TGCGCCAGCAGCTTTCTAGCGGGAGTGACCTACGAGCAGTACTTC.

The gene calls are TRBV18 and TRBJ1-1, with a tentative D call TRBD1 (5 bases). Germline V lookup: CDR1 KGHSH, CDR2 LQKENI. The length of the CDR3 is 16 residues. Trimming took 2 bases from V and 1 from J, leaving 14 bases between them. The CDR3 coding sequence is TGTGCCAGCTCACCAAGCGGCCCGGGGACGAACACTGAAGCTTTCTTT. This gives the protein CASSPSGPGTNTEAFF.

In DNA form, the CDR3 reads TGTGCCAGCAGTGACTCCTGCATACGATCTAACATTCAGTACTTC. Its translation is CASSDSCIRSNIQYF. This chain uses TRBV6-4 with TRBJ2-4; no reliable D call. Trimming took off 0 bases at V and 7 bases at J, with 13 bases between the two ends. The germline CDR1 and CDR2 sequences are MRHNA and SNTAGT. The CDR3 contains 15 residues.